This is a list of T cell receptor beta chains from one sample in a study of T cell responses to AZD1222 COVID-19 vaccine. The table came from immunoSEQ multiplex PCR; TCRdb's copy has only in-frame clones and leaves some out. Of 90,000 to 140,000 clones in the sample, around 87% were seen once. The sequencing here drew on peripheral blood, taken on day 0 of AZD1222 vaccination. The receptors were sampled from an adult in good health. Both conserved end residues are part of each CDR3. The D gene is left open where the match is weak. Clone size is given for some rows only: seen once, a few or many times, or a class if the clone is expanded.

V	D	size	J	CDR3	DNA
TRBV15	TRBD1	-	TRBJ1-2	CATADRGPLGGYTF	TGTGCCACCGCAGACAGGGGACCTCTCGGTGGCTACACCTTC
TRBV11-1	TRBD1	-	TRBJ1-1	CASSPRQGTEAFF	TGTGCCAGCAGCCCAAGACAGGGTACTGAAGCTTTCTTT
TRBV6-4	-	-	TRBJ1-1	CASSNRGNTEAFF	TGTGCCAGCAGTAATCGCGGGAACACTGAAGCTTTCTTT
TRBV2	TRBD2	-	TRBJ2-1	CASSFFLLRGSDNEQFF	TGTGCCAGCAGTTTTTTTTTGTTGCGGGGGTCAGACAATGAGCAGTTCTTC
TRBV9	-	few	TRBJ1-4	CASSVGGATNEKLFF	TGTGCCAGCAGCGTAGGGGGGGCAACTAATGAAAAACTGTTTTTT
TRBV6-5	-	-	TRBJ1-4	CASSYSTSRGAQLFF	TGTGCCAGCAGTTACTCGACATCCAGGGGAGCCCAACTGTTTTTT
TRBV7-2	-	once	TRBJ1-2	CASSFSPGANYGYTF	TGTGCCAGCAGCTTTTCCCCAGGGGCTAACTATGGCTACACCTTC
TRBV5-8	-	-	TRBJ2-7	CASSWGARGEQYF	TGTGCCAGCAGCTGGGGGGCCCGCGGCGAGCAGTACTTC
TRBV6-1	TRBD1	-	TRBJ2-7	CASSEFYRGTAYEQYF	TGTGCCAGCAGTGAATTCTACAGGGGGACCGCCTACGAGCAGTACTTC
TRBV24-1	-	-	TRBJ2-5	CATSDRLASQETQYF	TGTGCCACCAGTGATCGTCTAGCGAGCCAAGAGACCCAGTACTTC
TRBV5-1	-	-	TRBJ2-1	CASSLAVGKTYNEQFF	TGCGCCAGCAGCTTGGCTGTAGGGAAGACCTACAATGAGCAGTTCTTC
TRBV21-1	-	-	TRBJ1-5	CASSKRVDGVDNQPQHF	TGTGCCAGCAGCAAAAGGGTCGACGGGGTAGACAATCAGCCCCAGCATTTT
TRBV29-1	TRBD2	-	TRBJ2-1	CSVDGGGTNEQFF	TGCAGCGTTGATGGGGGGGGGACCAATGAGCAGTTCTTC
TRBV7-8	-	-	TRBJ2-1	CASSLTFYGGNEQFF	TGTGCCAGCAGCTTGACATTTTACGGGGGCAATGAGCAGTTCTTC
TRBV5-1	-	-	TRBJ2-7	CASSTSRDEQYF	TGCGCCAGCAGCACTTCCCGCGACGAGCAGTACTTC
TRBV28	-	-	TRBJ1-1	CASSWGDEAFF	TGTGCCAGCAGTTGGGGGGATGAAGCTTTCTTT
TRBV4-1	-	once	TRBJ2-3	CASSQDRDGLDTQYF	TGCGCCAGCAGCCAAGATCGGGACGGATTAGATACGCAGTATTTT
TRBV2	-	-	TRBJ1-4	CASRSGVFNEKLFF	TGTGCCAGCAGGTCAGGGGTATTTAATGAAAAACTGTTTTTT
TRBV5-1	-	few	TRBJ2-1	CASSAEGVTEQFF	TGCGCCAGCAGCGCCGAAGGGGTTACTGAGCAGTTCTTC
TRBV18	-	once	TRBJ1-2	CASSPDRLNYGYTF	TGTGCCAGCTCACCAGACAGGCTTAACTATGGCTACACCTTC
TRBV5-4	-	-	TRBJ2-2	CASRTYGANTGELFF	TGTGCCAGCAGGACATACGGCGCGAACACCGGGGAGCTGTTTTTT
TRBV6-1	-	-	TRBJ2-5	CASSEAPGSQETQYF	TGTGCCAGCAGTGAAGCGCCGGGATCCCAAGAGACCCAGTACTTC
TRBV19	TRBD2	-	TRBJ2-7	CASSTGTNLEQYF	TGTGCCAGTAGTACTGGGACTAACCTCGAGCAGTACTTC
TRBV27	-	-	TRBJ2-7	CASSLSGQGLIGTYEQYF	TGTGCCAGCAGTTTATCTGGGCAGGGCTTGATAGGAACCTACGAGCAGTACTTC
TRBV7-8	-	-	TRBJ2-7	CASSLEGGGEQYF	TGTGCCAGCAGCTTAGAAGGGGGAGGCGAGCAGTACTTC
TRBV4-1	-	-	TRBJ2-2	CASSHHPGPTAPGTGELFF	TGCGCCAGCAGCCATCACCCGGGCCCCACAGCCCCGGGCACCGGGGAGCTGTTTTTT
TRBV19	-	-	TRBJ2-7	CASSPGVGLVDEQYF	TGTGCCAGTAGTCCCGGGGTCGGGCTAGTCGACGAGCAGTACTTC
TRBV29-1	TRBD1	few	TRBJ2-7	CSVTDRPTYEQYF	TGCAGCGTGACGGACAGGCCTACCTACGAGCAGTACTTC
TRBV19	-	-	TRBJ1-1	CASSIVNTEAFF	TGTGCCAGTAGTATAGTGAACACTGAAGCTTTCTTT
TRBV6-5	-	-	TRBJ1-5	CASQDTRNQPQHF	TGTGCCAGCCAGGATACTCGCAATCAGCCCCAGCATTTT
TRBV18	-	-	TRBJ1-6	CASSPPGRDSPLHF	TGTGCCAGCTCACCACCGGGGAGGGATTCACCCCTCCACTTT
TRBV4-1	TRBD1	-	TRBJ2-7	CASSHPGQTYEQYF	TGCGCCAGCAGCCACCCGGGACAGACCTACGAGCAGTACTTC
TRBV19	-	once	TRBJ1-1	CASSIGIPAAFF	TGTGCCAGTAGTATTGGGATTCCGGCAGCTTTCTTT
TRBV3-1/TRBV3-2	TRBD2	-	TRBJ2-1	CASSHGEASGTLEQFF	TGTGCCAGCAGCCATGGGGAGGCTAGCGGGACTCTTGAGCAGTTCTTC
TRBV3-1/TRBV3-2	-	-	TRBJ1-1	CASSNDGRRRDLNTEAFF	TGTGCCAGCAGTAACGACGGGAGGCGAAGAGACCTGAACACTGAAGCTTTCTTT
TRBV7-2	TRBD2	-	TRBJ2-1	CASSRGGSGPSSYNEQFF	TGTGCCAGCAGCCGTGGGGGTAGCGGGCCTAGCTCCTACAATGAGCAGTTCTTC
TRBV6-5	-	-	TRBJ2-2	CASRTGHRGTGELFF	TGTGCCAGCAGGACGGGACACCGGGGGACCGGGGAGCTGTTTTTT
TRBV11-3	TRBD1	-	TRBJ1-3	CASSPDTGTGVYTIYF	TGTGCCAGCAGCCCAGACACCGGGACAGGCGTTTACACCATATATTTT
TRBV5-1	-	-	TRBJ2-7	CASSLSSVSYEQYF	TGCGCCAGCAGCTTGTCTAGCGTATCCTACGAGCAGTACTTC
TRBV15	-	-	TRBJ1-2	CATSRDRTFYGYTF	TGTGCCACCAGCAGAGATAGGACCTTCTATGGCTACACCTTC
TRBV28	-	-	TRBJ1-2	CASSLWSGNEDGYTF	TGTGCCAGCAGTTTATGGTCGGGGAATGAAGATGGCTACACCTTC
TRBV7-2	-	once	TRBJ1-1	CASSYIGVDTEAFF	TGTGCCAGCAGCTACATCGGGGTGGACACTGAAGCTTTCTTT
TRBV2	TRBD1	few	TRBJ1-1	CASNGQGDTEAFF	TGTGCCAGCAATGGTCAGGGGGACACTGAAGCTTTCTTT
TRBV6-4	TRBD1	-	TRBJ2-7	CASSEEGQPSYEQYF	TGTGCCAGCAGTGAAGAGGGACAGCCTTCCTACGAGCAGTACTTC
TRBV5-6	-	-	TRBJ2-6	CASSLVYGGLGSGANVLTF	TGTGCCAGCAGCTTGGTTTATGGGGGGTTGGGCTCTGGGGCCAACGTCCTGACTTTC
TRBV28	-	few	TRBJ2-1	CASSSHETVGNEQFF	TGTGCCAGCAGTTCCCACGAGACAGTAGGCAATGAGCAGTTCTTC
TRBV18	-	-	TRBJ1-2	CASSPDSNFYGYTF	TGTGCCAGCTCACCGGACAGTAACTTCTATGGCTACACCTTC
TRBV10-3	-	-	TRBJ1-2	CAIREVDVRYGYTF	TGTGCCATCAGGGAAGTGGATGTACGCTATGGCTACACCTTC